The 27 T cell receptor beta chains listed next were all sequenced from one sample in a study of T cells in Graves' hyperthyroidism and ophthalmopathy. The investigators amplified TCR beta CDR3 regions from RNA transcripts. Using the HTBI primer set, a first-round RT-PCR was run on the TCR CDR3. TCRdb recomputed calls from the multiplex PCR reads with MiXCR, one row per CDR3 protein. Altogether around 690,000 distinct CDR3 sequences are present, roughly 20% being singletons, with the ten largest covering around a third. Sequences were obtained from blood. The source is a young man with Graves' ophthalmopathy.

A note on this clonotype: This may stem from a read error, because a much larger clone lies one nucleotide away. This chain uses TRBV2 with TRBJ2-6; 8 positions agree with TRBD1. CDR1 and CDR2 (germline): SNHLY, FYNNEI. This CDR3 contains 16 residues. The CDR3 spells CASSPDRASGANVLIF. For the CDR3, the DNA is TGTGCCAGCAGTCCGGACAGGGCCTCTGGGGCCAACGTCCTGATTTTC. The variable domain in full, completed from reference TRBV2 and TRBJ2-6, reads EPEVTQTPSHQVTQMGQEVILRCVPISNHLYFYWYRQILGQKVEFLVSFYNNEISEKSEIFDDQFSVERPDGSNFTLKIRSTKLEDSAMYFCASSPDRASGANVLIFGAGSRLTVL.

The V gene is TRBV7-6, the J gene TRBJ2-5; D gene unclear. Trimming stripped 3 bases from V and 5 bases from J, with 16 bases between. This CDR3 has 15 amino acids. CDR1 and CDR2 from the germline V gene are SGHVS and FNYEAQ. CDR3 protein: CASSFQPGSRETQYF. The CDR3 DNA reads as TGTGCCAGCAGCTTCCAACCCGGGTCCCGGGAGACCCAGTACTTC.

This clonotype was recorded many times. The chain couples TRBV7-2 to TRBJ2-3; the match to TRBD1 covers 7 bases. Losses at the gene ends were 6 bases for V and 4 bases for J; bases not matched to a gene: 7. Per the germline V gene, CDR1 is SGHTA and CDR2 is FQGNSA. The CDR3 loop spans 14 amino acids. The CDR3 loop is CASRSPGTADTQYF. The DNA of the CDR3 is TGTGCCAGCAGATCCCCGGGGACAGCAGATACGCAGTATTTT.

This clonotype was seen only a few times. This chain uses TRBV28 with TRBJ2-4; the D gene is possibly TRBD2 (6 bases). CDR1 is MDHEN and CDR2 is SYDVKM in the germline V gene. Between the trimmed V and J ends, which lost 5 bases and 2 bases, there was a span of 13 bases. The CDR3 spans 15 residues. This chain's CDR3 is CASSPWTKSKNIQYF. In nucleotides, the CDR3 is TGTGCCAGCAGTCCGTGGACTAAATCCAAAAACATTCAGTACTTC.

V is TRBV20-1 and J is TRBJ1-5, with 9 bases aligning to TRBD1. In germline, CDR1 is DFQATT, CDR2 SNEGSKA (reference sequence). V lost 6 bases to trimming and J lost 3 bases; unmatched junction nucleotides: 6. This CDR3 spans 14 amino acids. The CDR3 coding sequence is TGCAGTGCGGGTGGGACAGGGCCCAATCAGCCCCAGCATTTT. This encodes CSAGGTGPNQPQHF.

This clonotype was counted only a few times. V usage is TRBV7-2 and J usage is TRBJ2-1; 10 nucleotides agree with TRBD2. V lost 1 base, J lost 8 bases, and 8 bases stayed unmatched. Germline values: CDR1 SGHTA, CDR2 FQGNSA. This CDR3 is built from 16 residues. CDR3 loop: CASSLVGSGRPDEQFF. CDR3 bases: TGTGCCAGCAGCTTAGTAGGTAGCGGGAGGCCGGATGAGCAGTTCTTC. Complete variable domain (other parts from reference TRBV7-2 and TRBJ2-1): GAGVSQSPSNKVTEKGKDVELRCDPISGHTALYWYRQSLGQGLEFLIYFQGNSAPDKSGLPSDRFSAERTGGSVSTLTIQRTQQEDSAVYLCASSLVGSGRPDEQFFGPGTRLTVL.

This clonotype appeared many times. The chain recombines TRBV11-2 with TRBJ2-1; no reliable D call. CDR3 length: 14 residues. Germline CDR1 and CDR2: SGHAT and FQNNGV. Trimming shortened V by 7 bases and J by 4 bases, and 14 bases separated the two germline ends. The CDR3 region has the DNA TGTGCCAGCACATTGGCTAGAGAATACAATGAGCAGTTCTTC. Translated, it gives CASTLAREYNEQFF. Complete variable domain (other parts from reference TRBV11-2 and TRBJ2-1): EAGVAQSPRYKIIEKRQSVAFWCNPISGHATLYWYQQILGQGPKLLIQFQNNGVVDDSQLPKDRFSAERLKGVDSTLKIQPAKLEDSAVYLCASTLAREYNEQFFGPGTRLTVL.

There are many counts of this clonotype. V is TRBV18 and J is TRBJ2-7; TRBD1 is a possible D gene (6 bases). Trimming left V 3 bases short and J 0 bases short, with 9 bases between. The germline gives CDR1 KGHSH, CDR2 LQKENI. The CDR3 consists of 14 residues. The chain's CDR3 is CASSPQGTSYEQYF. Here the CDR3 DNA reads TGTGCCAGCTCACCTCAGGGGACCTCCTACGAGCAGTACTTC.

This clonotype showed up just a few times. The gene calls are TRBV29-1 and TRBJ2-5; 11 bases are shared with TRBD2. This CDR3 has 13 amino acids. Losses at the gene ends were 6 bases for V and 4 bases for J; bases not matched to a gene: 4. Germline V CDR1 and CDR2: SQVTM, ANQGSEA. The CDR3 loop is CSVRLAGLETQYF. The CDR3 nucleotides are TGCAGCGTACGACTAGCGGGATTAGAGACCCAGTACTTC.

In this sample, this clonotype turned up a few times. The rearrangement links TRBV27 to TRBJ2-7; TRBD2 matches at 7 bases. Germline CDR1 is MNHEY and CDR2 is SMNVEV (reference sequence). The trim removed 2 bases at V and 7 bases at J, leaving 11 bases unmatched. The CDR3 has 15 residues. CDR3 sequence: CASSLTSSGPGEQYF. CDR3 nucleotides: TGTGCCAGCAGTTTAACCTCTAGCGGCCCGGGGGAGCAGTACTTC.

The rearrangement joins TRBV28 to TRBJ2-7, with TRBD1 matching over 8 bases. V dropped 6 bases and J dropped 1; count of bases not matched to a gene: 11. There are 16 residues in the CDR3. The germline gives CDR1 MDHEN, CDR2 SYDVKM. The CDR3 region is CASRPGQVVPSYEQYF. Here the CDR3 DNA reads TGTGCCAGCAGACCGGGACAGGTAGTTCCTTCCTACGAGCAGTACTTC.

V and J are TRBV7-9 and TRBJ2-5, with 8 bases aligning to TRBD1. This CDR3 has 14 amino acids. Germline CDR1 and CDR2: SEHNR and FQNEAQ (reference sequence). After removal of 5 bases from V and 7 bases from J, the junction contained 9 bases not matched to a gene. CDR3 coding DNA: TGTGCCAGCAGCCGACAGGGGAATTCTGGGACCCAGTACTTC. Translated, it gives CASSRQGNSGTQYF. Based on the CDR3 plus reference TRBV7-9 and TRBJ2-5, the full variable domain is DTGVSQNPRHKITKRGQNVTFRCDPISEHNRLYWYRQTLGQGPEFLTYFQNEAQLEKSRLLSDRFSAERPKGSFSTLEIQRTEQGDSAMYLCASSRQGNSGTQYFGPGTRLLVL.

The chain links TRBV16 to TRBJ1-1; 10 nucleotides align to TRBD1. Germline CDR1 is KGHSY and CDR2 is FQNENV. This CDR3 comprises 14 residues. J lost 11 bases, V lost 3 bases, and 9 bases had no gene match. This CDR3 is CASSHTTGTGDAFF. Written as DNA, the CDR3 is TGTGCCAGCAGCCATACTACCGGGACAGGGGATGCTTTCTTT. The full variable domain, its missing parts supplied by reference TRBV16 and TRBJ1-1, is GEEVAQTPKHLVRGEGQKAKLYCAPIKGHSYVFWYQQVLKNEFKFLISFQNENVFDETGMPKERFSAKCLPNSPCSLEIQATKLEDSAVYFCASSHTTGTGDAFFGQGTRLTVV.

In its sample, this clonotype was seen a few times. The CDR3 DNA sequence: TGTGCCAGCAGCTTAGGGGCTAGTAGCAATGAGCAGTTCTTC. Its translation: CASSLGASSNEQFF. The V and J genes are TRBV7-2 and TRBJ2-1; the D is unclear. The ends were cut back, 1 base at V and 6 bases at J, with 10 bases in the middle. The CDR3 is 14 amino acids. The germline CDR1 and CDR2 sequences are SGHTA and FQGNSA.

V and J are TRBV2 and TRBJ2-7; no clear D. Looked up from germline, CDR1 is SNHLY and CDR2 is FYNNEI. The CDR3 is 16 residues long. V was trimmed by 4 bases and J by 0 bases, leaving 16 bases between them. The CDR3 spells CASSGQESPFSYEQYF. The CDR3 DNA follows: TGTGCCAGCAGTGGCCAAGAATCACCCTTCTCCTACGAGCAGTACTTC.

V and J are TRBV5-1 and TRBJ2-5, with D tentatively TRBD2 (6 bases). The germline CDR1 and CDR2 sequences are SGHRS and YFSETQ. The length of the CDR3 is 17 residues. V was shortened by 4 bases and J by 7 bases, with 26 bases between the two germline ends. CDR3 protein: CASSVRDGSGSSGTQYF. CDR3 DNA sequence: TGCGCCAGCAGCGTGCGTGATGGTAGCGGAAGCTCTGGGACCCAGTACTTC.

This chain uses TRBV20-1 with TRBJ2-7, with D tentatively TRBD2 (6 bases). CDR1 and CDR2 from the germline V gene are DFQATT and SNEGSKA (reference sequence). The CDR3 extends over 12 amino acids. Trimming pared 5 bases from V and 6 bases from J, leaving 14 bases between. The DNA for the CDR3 is TGCAGTGCTGAGACTAGGGTTTCCGAGCAGTACTTC. Its protein is CSAETRVSEQYF.

This clonotype was found many times. This chain joins TRBV6-2 or TRBV6-3 and TRBJ2-7; D possibly uses TRBD1 or TRBD2 (5 bases each). Trimming cost V 0 bases and J 1 base, with 16 bases left between them. Germline CDR1 MNHEY, CDR2 SVGEGT. This CDR3 is 17 amino acids long. CDR3 bases: TGTGCCAGCAGTTACTCCGAACGACAGCGGCTATCCTACGAGCAGTACTTC. Translating gives CASSYSERQRLSYEQYF.

The V and J genes are TRBV28 and TRBJ2-5, with TRBD2 as a possible D gene (5 bases). Germline V gene sequence: CDR1 MDHEN, CDR2 SYDVKM. Trimming removed 6 bases at V and 3 bases at J, with 23 bases between. The CDR3 consists of 17 residues. The DNA of the CDR3 is TGTGCCAGCAGCCCGGTCTTGGCGGCCCGGGATAAAGAGACCCAGTACTTC. Amino acids: CASSPVLAARDKETQYF.

This clonotype was seen only a few times. The chain links TRBV27 to TRBJ2-7, with D hard to call. Germline values: CDR1 MNHEY, CDR2 SMNVEV (reference sequence). The V end was cut by 7 bases, the J end by 0 bases, with 10 bases between. The CDR3 consists of 13 residues. For the CDR3, the DNA is TGTGCCAGCAAGCTTTTGAGCTCCTACGAGCAGTACTTC. Translating gives CASKLLSSYEQYF.

There are a few counts of this clonotype. The J gene is TRBJ1-5, the V gene TRBV29-1, with D unclear. This CDR3 comprises 13 residues. The germline gives CDR1 SQVTM, CDR2 ANQGSEA. V was cut by 4 bases and J by 1 base, with 8 bases left in between. The CDR3 DNA reads as TGCAGCGTTGGCGATCAGAGCAATCAGCCCCAGCATTTT. It codes for CSVGDQSNQPQHF.

This clonotype showed up many times. The CDR3 bases are TGTGCCAGCAGCTTAGGATCCCCATCCTACAATGAGCAGTTCTTC. It yields the protein CASSLGSPSYNEQFF. The chain couples TRBV11-2 to TRBJ2-1; D ambiguous. The CDR3 is 15 amino acids. V shed 1 base and J shed 1 base, with 8 bases lying between them. Per germline, CDR1 SGHAT and CDR2 FQNNGV.

This clonotype was observed at least ten times. The chain combines TRBV3-1 with TRBJ1-6; D is uncertain. Germline CDR1 and CDR2: LGHDT and YNNKEL (reference sequence). V was shortened by 5 bases and J by 2 bases, with 7 bases between the two germline ends. The CDR3 is 14 residues long. The CDR3 loop reads CASSDGAYNSPLHF. DNA for the CDR3: TGTGCCAGCAGCGACGGGGCCTATAATTCACCCCTCCACTTT.

This clonotype was recorded a few times. The V and J genes are TRBV5-1 and TRBJ1-3; D is undetermined. The CDR3 runs to 15 residues. Trimming stripped 4 bases from V and 0 bases from J, with 11 bases between. CDR1 and CDR2 from the germline V gene are SGHRS and YFSETQ. Here the CDR3 DNA reads TGCGCCAGCAGCGTGGGTTCTAACTCTGGAAACACCATATATTTT. This sequence encodes CASSVGSNSGNTIYF.

This clonotype was seen a few times. The gene calls are TRBV2 and TRBJ1-1, with D possibly being TRBD1 (5 bases). CDR3 length: 18 amino acids. Between the trimmed V and J ends, which lost 4 bases and 0 bases, there was a span of 21 bases. Germline assignment: CDR1 SNHLY and CDR2 FYNNEI. DNA of the CDR3: TGTGCCAGCAGTGTAAATAATGGGGACGGTATTCTGAACACTGAAGCTTTCTTT. This encodes CASSVNNGDGILNTEAFF.

The table lists this clonotype with a few counts. V gene TRBV5-4 combines with J gene TRBJ1-1, with D uncertain. From germline, CDR1 is SGHNT and CDR2 YYREEE (reference sequence). This CDR3 has 14 residues. The ends were cut back, 4 bases at V and 2 bases at J, with 12 bases in the middle. CDR3 residues: CASSAPKSNTEAFF. CDR3 DNA sequence: TGTGCCAGCAGCGCCCCCAAATCCAACACTGAAGCTTTCTTT.

The chain uses TRBV2 and TRBJ2-7; D might be TRBD1 (5 bases). Germline-derived CDR1 and CDR2 are SNHLY and FYNNEI. The CDR3 contains 13 residues. V was shortened by 7 bases and J by 6 bases, with 16 bases between the two germline ends. CDR3 nucleotide sequence: TGTGCCAGCAAAGGGCAGGGATTCGGCGAGCAGTACTTC. Protein product: CASKGQGFGEQYF. The whole variable domain, filled in from reference TRBV2 and TRBJ2-7, reads EPEVTQTPSHQVTQMGQEVILRCVPISNHLYFYWYRQILGQKVEFLVSFYNNEISEKSEIFDDQFSVERPDGSNFTLKIRSTKLEDSAMYFCASKGQGFGEQYFGPGTRLTVT.